This T cell receptor (beta chain) was found in a study of T cells in Graves' hyperthyroidism and ophthalmopathy. The CDR3 is 14 amino acids. V was shortened by 0 bases and J by 6 bases, with 11 bases between the two germline ends. Looked up from germline, CDR1 is MNHEY and CDR2 is SVGAGI. This clonotype was seen ten or more times. Amplification of TCR beta CDR3 regions used RNA as the template. First-round RT-PCR with HTBI primers amplified the TCR CDR3 region. TCRdb redid the calling of the multiplex PCR reads with MiXCR, one entry per CDR3 protein. This sample has 700,000 to 850,000 distinct CDR3 sequences, with under 45% found just once.

Input material: blood. This chain uses TRBV6-5 with TRBJ1-2; D is unclear. This TCR came from a woman between 35 and 50 years old with Graves' hyperthyroidism. CDR3 residues: CASSYSSGTDGYTF. DNA of the CDR3: TGTGCCAGCAGTTACTCGTCAGGTACGGATGGCTACACCTTC.